The clone carrying this TCR beta chain was counted a few times. Assay used: immunoSEQ multiplex PCR; TCRdb lists only in-frame clones, some missing. Here the sample spans about 640,000 clones, around 72% being singletons. Per germline, CDR1 SGHDN and CDR2 FVKESK. The CDR3 consists of 14 residues. The V gene lost 5 bases and the J gene lost 4 bases, with 14 bases spanning the gap. The data are from a study of shared clonotypes between healthy human individuals. The sequenced sample was memory CD4+ T cells sorted from blood. Subset: CD45RA-negative fraction. V is TRBV14 and J is TRBJ1-2; weak D call: TRBD1 (6 bases). The origin of this receptor is a woman aged 25 to 39 in good health. The CDR3 protein is CASSARGGGYGYTF. DNA for the CDR3: TGTGCCAGCAGCGCGCGCGGGGGCGGCTATGGCTACACCTTC.